Listed below are T cell receptor beta chains from one sample, sequenced in a study of cytomegalovirus exposure and HLA in healthy donors. This table comes from immunoSEQ multiplex PCR, and its TCRdb copy is limited to in-frame clones, with some not included. The table has under 150,000 clones, 70% to 75% seen once; the top ten hold 1.3%. The sequenced sample was PBMCs. These receptors were collected from a woman between 40 and 55 years old in good health and CMV-seronegative. The CDR3 runs from the conserved cysteine through the conserved F or W. The D gene is left open where the match is weak. Not every row has a clone size; where given, it reads once, few, many or a size class.

d_gene	abundance	v_gene	j_gene	CDR3nt	CDR3aa
TRBD1	-	TRBV11-3	TRBJ2-5	TGTGCCAGCAGCACGGGACAGGTGGGACAAGAGACCCAGTACTTC	CASSTGQVGQETQYF
-	once	TRBV6-5	TRBJ2-4	TGTGCCAGCAGTTACTCTCGCTGGCAGGGGCAAAACATTCAGTACTTC	CASSYSRWQGQNIQYF
TRBD2	-	TRBV4-2	TRBJ2-1	TGTGCCAGCAGCCAAGGCGGGGGGGCGGAGAATGAGCAGTTCTTC	CASSQGGGAENEQFF
-	-	TRBV29-1	TRBJ1-1	TGCAGCGGCTCGACAGCGAACACTGAAGCTTTCTTT	CSGSTANTEAFF
-	-	TRBV4-1	TRBJ2-2	TGCGCCAGCAGCCATATTCTAGGTTCGAACACCGGGGAGCTGTTTTTT	CASSHILGSNTGELFF
-	-	TRBV28	TRBJ1-1	TGTGCCAGCAGACGGCGGCTGAACACTGAAGCTTTCTTT	CASRRRLNTEAFF
-	-	TRBV5-6	TRBJ1-3	TGTGCCAGCAGCTTGAACAGGGCAAACACCATATATTTT	CASSLNRANTIYF
TRBD1	-	TRBV28	TRBJ1-2	TGTGCCAGCAGTTTCCAAGACAGGGAGAGCTATGGCTACACCTTC	CASSFQDRESYGYTF
TRBD1	-	TRBV14	TRBJ1-6	TGTGCCAGCAGCCAATCGGCAGGGGGCTATTCACCCCTCCACTTT	CASSQSAGGYSPLHF
-	-	TRBV10-2	TRBJ2-7	TGCGCCAGCAGGCTGGGGCAGAGATACGAGCAGTACTTC	CASRLGQRYEQYF
TRBD1	-	TRBV5-1	TRBJ1-1	TGCGCCAGCAGCTCGCCTCGACAGGGGCAGAACACTGAAGCTTTCTTT	CASSSPRQGQNTEAFF
TRBD2	-	TRBV14	TRBJ2-5	TGTGCCAGCAGCCAAGACTTCCTAAGCGGGGGGCTCCAAGAGACCCAGTACTTC	CASSQDFLSGGLQETQYF
-	once	TRBV5-8	TRBJ1-2	TGTGCCAGCAGCTTGGGAGGCGAAAACTATGGCTACACCTTC	CASSLGGENYGYTF
TRBD1	-	TRBV4-2	TRBJ1-2	TGTGCCAGCAGCCAGGCGACAGGGGACTATGGCTACACCTTC	CASSQATGDYGYTF
TRBD1	-	TRBV9	TRBJ1-6	TGTGCCAGCAGCCCCCGTACAGGGGGGGATTCACCCCTCCACTTT	CASSPRTGGDSPLHF
TRBD1	-	TRBV7-8	TRBJ2-2	TGTGCCAGCAGACAGGGGGCAATATACACCGGGGAGCTGTTTTTT	CASRQGAIYTGELFF
-	-	TRBV7-9	TRBJ1-5	TGTGCCAGCAGCTTTACAGGTGATCAGCCCCAGCATTTT	CASSFTGDQPQHF
-	once	TRBV28	TRBJ1-1	TGTGCCAGCAACCTTGGACAGAGTTGGAGTCGTGGAGCTTTCTTT	CASNLGQSWSRGAFF
-	-	TRBV19	TRBJ1-5	TGTGCCAGTAGTAGAGATTTATATAGCAATCAGCCCCAGCATTTT	CASSRDLYSNQPQHF
TRBD1	-	TRBV5-1	TRBJ2-5	TGCGCCAGCAGCTCAGGGGGCCGAAAAGAGACCCAGTACTTC	CASSSGGRKETQYF
TRBD2	-	TRBV5-4	TRBJ2-1	TGTGCCAGCAGCCCAACGGGGGGACTAGCGGGGGCAAAGCAGTTCTTC	CASSPTGGLAGAKQFF
-	-	TRBV2	TRBJ1-3	TGTGCCAGCAGTGGGACAGAGACCACCATATATTTT	CASSGTETTIYF
TRBD2	-	TRBV7-8	TRBJ2-2	TGTGCCAGCAGCTTAGCGCGGGAGGGGCCGAACACCGGGGAGCTGTTTTTT	CASSLAREGPNTGELFF
-	-	TRBV9	TRBJ2-1	TGTGCCAGCAGCGGGACGACGCCGGGACGTACTAGCACGAGCAATGAGCAGTTCTTC	CASSGTTPGRTSTSNEQFF
-	-	TRBV18	TRBJ2-1	TGTGCCAGCTCACCGAGATCCCTCGCGGGCTACAATGAGCAGTTCTTC	CASSPRSLAGYNEQFF
TRBD1	few	TRBV7-9	TRBJ2-7	TGTGCCAGCAGCCCCCCCAGACAGGGGACGGAGCAGTACTTC	CASSPPRQGTEQYF
TRBD1	-	TRBV18	TRBJ1-2	TGTGCCAGCTCACCTGGGACAGCTGAAAACTATGGCTACACCTTC	CASSPGTAENYGYTF
-	-	TRBV12-5	TRBJ2-5	TGTGCTAGTGGTTTCCGGTCCATAGCGCGGAGGTACCAAGAGACCCAGTACTTC	CASGFRSIARRYQETQYF
-	-	TRBV28	TRBJ2-1	TGTGCCAGCAGTTTCGGTAGGGAGGAGTTCTTC	CASSFGREEFF
TRBD1	-	TRBV6-1	TRBJ1-5	TGTGCCAGCAATCGGGACAGGGGCAATCAGCCCCAGCATTTT	CASNRDRGNQPQHF
-	-	TRBV7-9	TRBJ1-3	TGTTCCAGCAGCTTAAGCCTCTCTGGAAACACCATATATTTT	CSSSLSLSGNTIYF
-	-	TRBV6-1	TRBJ1-6	TGTGCCAGTATTTACAGGGTAGTTGATAATTCACCCCTCCACTTT	CASIYRVVDNSPLHF
TRBD2	-	TRBV7-9	TRBJ2-7	TGTGCCAGCAGCCCCCGCGGGGGGAGGGAGCAGTACTTC	CASSPRGGREQYF
-	-	TRBV19	TRBJ1-2	TGTGCCAGTAGTATAGAGGCTGTGGCGGGGGCACGCACTAACTATGGCTACACCTTC	CASSIEAVAGARTNYGYTF
-	-	TRBV5-1	TRBJ2-3	TGCGCCAGCAGCTCGGGTCCAGGGATGCCAGATACGCAGTATTTT	CASSSGPGMPDTQYF
-	-	TRBV27	TRBJ2-1	TGTGCCAGCAGTTTGGCGGGGTACGAGCAGTTCTTC	CASSLAGYEQFF
-	-	TRBV10-3	TRBJ2-2	TGTGCCATCAGTGGTCTAGGGGACAAGAACACCGGGGAGCTGTTTTTT	CAISGLGDKNTGELFF
-	-	TRBV7-3	TRBJ2-2	TGTGCCAGCAGTGAACTAGCTAACACCGGGGAGCTGTTTTTT	CASSELANTGELFF
TRBD2	-	TRBV4-1	TRBJ2-2	TGCGCCAGCAGCCAACGACCCATAGTGGCTAGCGGGGGGGCTTGGACCGGGGAGCTGTTTTTT	CASSQRPIVASGGAWTGELFF
TRBD1	-	TRBV2	TRBJ2-2	TGTGCCAGCAGTGCCTGGACAGGGGCGAACGGGGAGCTGTTTTTT	CASSAWTGANGELFF
-	-	TRBV19	TRBJ1-6	TGTGCCAGTAGTATCGATTCTAGGTCACCCCTCCACTTT	CASSIDSRSPLHF
-	-	TRBV27	TRBJ2-1	TGTGCCAGCAGTACCGGGATGGGGAATGAGCAGTTCTTC	CASSTGMGNEQFF
TRBD1	few	TRBV5-6	TRBJ1-2	TGTGCCAGCAGCTTGGATACAGGGGACTATGGCTACACCTTC	CASSLDTGDYGYTF
TRBD1	once	TRBV18	TRBJ1-1	TGTGCCAGCTCCCCGGGACAGGCGAACACTGAAGCTTTCTTT	CASSPGQANTEAFF
-	-	TRBV27	TRBJ2-3	TGTGCCAGCAGTTTATCGGGCAGGGCGCGTACGCAGTATTTT	CASSLSGRARTQYF
-	few	TRBV2	TRBJ1-5	TGTGCCAGCAGTGACATTAAGGACAGTAATCAGCCCCAGCATTTT	CASSDIKDSNQPQHF
TRBD1	-	TRBV6-1	TRBJ1-5	TGTGCCAGCAGTGAAGCCCGGGACAGGTACAATCAGCCCCAGCATTTT	CASSEARDRYNQPQHF
-	-	TRBV6-5	TRBJ1-2	TGTGCCAGCAGTTACTGGGGGGAGAGCTATGGCTACACCTTC	CASSYWGESYGYTF
-	-	TRBV13	TRBJ1-1	TGTGCCAGCAGCTTGGTTTCCGGCACTGAAGCTTTCTTT	CASSLVSGTEAFF
-	-	TRBV27	TRBJ2-2	TGTGCCAGCAGTTTATCCCCTTGGAGGGGTCCCGGGGAGCTGTTTTTT	CASSLSPWRGPGELFF
-	once	TRBV19	TRBJ1-5	TGTGCCACCAGTCTCGACATGAGAGGGTATCAGCCCCAGCATTTT	CATSLDMRGYQPQHF
-	-	TRBV5-1	TRBJ1-4	TGCGCCAGCAGCTTGTGGGCCCAGACAGGTTTGACTAATGAAAAACTGTTTTTT	CASSLWAQTGLTNEKLFF